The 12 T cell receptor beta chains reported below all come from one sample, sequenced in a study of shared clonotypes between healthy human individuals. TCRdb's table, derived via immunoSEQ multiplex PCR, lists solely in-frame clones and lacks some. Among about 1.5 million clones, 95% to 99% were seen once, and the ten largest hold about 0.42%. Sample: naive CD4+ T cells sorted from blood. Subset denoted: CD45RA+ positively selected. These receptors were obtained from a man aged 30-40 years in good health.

The CDR3, as DNA: TGTGCCAGCAGCAAAGAGGTTGGACAGGTCGGGAACACTGAAGCTTTCTTT. Its protein product is CASSKEVGQVGNTEAFF. The rearrangement uses TRBV21-1 and TRBJ1-1; TRBD1, as called in the table, went unchecked against the DNA. TRBV21-1 has pseudogene status. The CDR3 loop spans 17 amino acids.

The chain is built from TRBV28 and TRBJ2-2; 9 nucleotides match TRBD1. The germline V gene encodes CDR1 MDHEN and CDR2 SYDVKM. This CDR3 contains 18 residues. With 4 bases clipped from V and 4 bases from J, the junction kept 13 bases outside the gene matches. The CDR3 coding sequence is TGTGCCAGCAGTTCCCCTACCGACAGGGGGGTTTTCACCGGGGAGCTGTTTTTT. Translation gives CASSSPTDRGVFTGELFF.

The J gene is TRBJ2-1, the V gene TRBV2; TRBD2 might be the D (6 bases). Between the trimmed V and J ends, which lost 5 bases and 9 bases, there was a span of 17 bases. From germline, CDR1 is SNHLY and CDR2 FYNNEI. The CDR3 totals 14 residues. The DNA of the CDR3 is TGTGCCAGCAGTTTCCCCGGGGGTTTGAGTGAGCAGTTCTTC. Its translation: CASSFPGGLSEQFF.

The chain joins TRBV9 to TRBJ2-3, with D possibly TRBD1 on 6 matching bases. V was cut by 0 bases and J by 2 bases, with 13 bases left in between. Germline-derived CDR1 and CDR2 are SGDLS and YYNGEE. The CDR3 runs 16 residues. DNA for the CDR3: TGTGCCAGCAGCGTAGGTTCGGGACAAGTCACAGATACGCAGTATTTT. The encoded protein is CASSVGSGQVTDTQYF.

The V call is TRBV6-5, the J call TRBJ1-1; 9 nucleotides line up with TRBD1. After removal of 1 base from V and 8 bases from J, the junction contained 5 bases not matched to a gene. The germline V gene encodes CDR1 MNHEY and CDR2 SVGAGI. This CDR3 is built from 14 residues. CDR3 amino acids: CASSYLGQGGEAFF. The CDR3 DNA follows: TGTGCCAGCAGTTACTTGGGACAGGGAGGCGAAGCTTTCTTT.

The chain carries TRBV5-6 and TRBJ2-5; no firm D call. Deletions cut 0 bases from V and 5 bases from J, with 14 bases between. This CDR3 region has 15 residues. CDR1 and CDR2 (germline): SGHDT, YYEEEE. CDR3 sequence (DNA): TGTGCCAGCAGCTTGGCAGCCCCAATTGTTGAGACCCAGTACTTC. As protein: CASSLAAPIVETQYF.

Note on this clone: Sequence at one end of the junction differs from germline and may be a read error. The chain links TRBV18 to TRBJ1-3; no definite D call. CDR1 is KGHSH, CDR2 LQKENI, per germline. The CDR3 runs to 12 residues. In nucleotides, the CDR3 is TGTGCCAGCCAAGAGGCTGGTAACACCATATATTTT. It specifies CASQEAGNTIYF.

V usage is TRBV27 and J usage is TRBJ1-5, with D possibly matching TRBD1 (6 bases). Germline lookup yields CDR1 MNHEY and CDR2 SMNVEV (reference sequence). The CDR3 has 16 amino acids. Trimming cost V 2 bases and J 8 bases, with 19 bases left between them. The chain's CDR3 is CASSLKKVQGFEPQHF. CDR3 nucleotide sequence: TGTGCCAGCAGTTTAAAAAAAGTACAGGGCTTTGAGCCCCAGCATTTT.

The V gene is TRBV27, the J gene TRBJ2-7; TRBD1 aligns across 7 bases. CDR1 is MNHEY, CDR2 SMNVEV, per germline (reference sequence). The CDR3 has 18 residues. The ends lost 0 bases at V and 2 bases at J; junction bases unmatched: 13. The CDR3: CASSLSPFLRDRPYEQYF. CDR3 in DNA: TGTGCCAGCAGTTTATCGCCTTTCCTCCGGGACAGACCCTACGAGCAGTACTTC.

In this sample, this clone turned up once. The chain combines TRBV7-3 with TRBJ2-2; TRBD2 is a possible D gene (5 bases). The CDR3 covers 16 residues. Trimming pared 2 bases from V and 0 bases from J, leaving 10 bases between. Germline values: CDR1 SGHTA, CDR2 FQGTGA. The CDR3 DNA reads TGTGCCAGCAGCTTATATGCGGGCGCGAACACCGGGGAGCTGTTTTTT. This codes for CASSLYAGANTGELFF.

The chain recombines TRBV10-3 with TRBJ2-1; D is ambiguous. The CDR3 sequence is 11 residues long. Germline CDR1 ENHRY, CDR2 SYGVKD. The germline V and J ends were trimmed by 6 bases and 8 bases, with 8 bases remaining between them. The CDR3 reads CAIRSTHEQFF. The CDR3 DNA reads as TGTGCCATCAGAAGTACGCATGAGCAGTTCTTC.

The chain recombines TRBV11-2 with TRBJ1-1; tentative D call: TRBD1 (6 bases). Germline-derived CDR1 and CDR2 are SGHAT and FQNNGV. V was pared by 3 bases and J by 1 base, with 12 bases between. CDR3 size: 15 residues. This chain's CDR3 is CASSFPGTPNTEAFF. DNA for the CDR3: TGTGCCAGCAGCTTTCCCGGGACACCGAACACTGAAGCTTTCTTT.